These 4 T cell receptor beta chains were sequenced from one sample in a study of shared clonotypes between healthy human individuals. Assay used: immunoSEQ multiplex PCR; TCRdb lists only in-frame clones, some missing. The sample has around 180,000 clones, 85% to 95% seen once; the top ten hold roughly 0.07%. The sample consisted of naive CD4+ T cells sorted from blood. Subset reported: CD45RA+ positively selected. These receptors were obtained from a woman under 40 in good health.

In DNA, the CDR3 is TGTGCCTGGGGACTAGGGACCGAGCAGTACTTC. Protein product: CAWGLGTEQYF. This sequence joins TRBV30 and TRBJ2-7; 7 bases align to TRBD2. The CDR3 length is 11 residues. V was pared by 5 bases and J by 6 bases, with 4 bases of the junction left unmatched. Germline CDR1 is GTSNPN and CDR2 is SVGIG (reference sequence).

The chain is built from TRBV28 and TRBJ1-2; 8 nucleotides match TRBD1. Losses at the gene ends were 6 bases for V and 6 bases for J; bases not matched to a gene: 12. This CDR3 spans 15 amino acids. Germline-derived CDR1 and CDR2 are MDHEN and SYDVKM. CDR3 loop: CASRHSGGNVDGYTF. The CDR3 DNA follows: TGTGCCAGCAGGCATTCAGGGGGCAACGTAGATGGCTACACCTTC.

The rearrangement joins TRBV7-9 to TRBJ2-5; weak D call: TRBD2 (6 bases). The J call may be mistaken, given a closer DNA end match to TRBJ2-7. The CDR3 totals 13 residues. Germline V CDR1 and CDR2: SEHNR, FQNEAQ (reference sequence). The CDR3 loop is CASSFGGFDEQYF. The DNA of the CDR3 is TGTGCCAGCAGCTTTGGGGGGTTCGACGAGCAGTACTTC.

This rearrangement joins TRBV4-1 to TRBJ1-2; 8 bases fit TRBD1. The CDR3 spans 16 residues. In germline, CDR1 is MGHRA, CDR2 YSYEKL. The V segment lost 1 base and the J segment 1 base; nucleotides outside the gene matches: 5. As DNA, the CDR3 is TGCGCCAGCAGCCAAGCCCACAGGGGGTATAACTATGGCTACACCTTC. Translated: CASSQAHRGYNYGYTF.